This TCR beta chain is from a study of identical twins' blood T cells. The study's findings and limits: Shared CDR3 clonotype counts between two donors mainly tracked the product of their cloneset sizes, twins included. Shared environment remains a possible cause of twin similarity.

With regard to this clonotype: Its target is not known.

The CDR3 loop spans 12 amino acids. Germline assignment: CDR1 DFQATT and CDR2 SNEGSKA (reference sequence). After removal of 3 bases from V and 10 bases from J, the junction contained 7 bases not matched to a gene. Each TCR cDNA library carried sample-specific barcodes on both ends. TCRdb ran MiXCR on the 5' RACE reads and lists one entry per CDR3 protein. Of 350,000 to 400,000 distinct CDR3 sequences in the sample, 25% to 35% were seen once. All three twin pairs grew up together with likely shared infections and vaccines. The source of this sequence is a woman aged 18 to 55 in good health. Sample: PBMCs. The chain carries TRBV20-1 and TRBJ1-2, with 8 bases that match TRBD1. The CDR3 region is CSASSGGGDYTF. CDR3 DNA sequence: TGCAGTGCTAGCTCAGGGGGCGGTGACTACACCTTC.